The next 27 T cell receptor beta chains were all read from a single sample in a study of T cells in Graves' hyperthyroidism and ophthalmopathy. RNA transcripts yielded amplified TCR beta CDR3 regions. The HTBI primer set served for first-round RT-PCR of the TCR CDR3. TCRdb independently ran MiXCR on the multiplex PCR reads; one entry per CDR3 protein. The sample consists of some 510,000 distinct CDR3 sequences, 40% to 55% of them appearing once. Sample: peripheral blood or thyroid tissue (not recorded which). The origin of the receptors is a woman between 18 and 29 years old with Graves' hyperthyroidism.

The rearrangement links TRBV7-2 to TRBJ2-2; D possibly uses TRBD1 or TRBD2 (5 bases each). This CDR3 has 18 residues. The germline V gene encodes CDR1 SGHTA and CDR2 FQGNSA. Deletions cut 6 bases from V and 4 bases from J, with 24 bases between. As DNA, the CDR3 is TGTGCCAGCAGGGCGGGTCAATCGGGGAGAGGGACCACCGGGGAGCTGTTTTTT. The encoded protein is CASRAGQSGRGTTGELFF.

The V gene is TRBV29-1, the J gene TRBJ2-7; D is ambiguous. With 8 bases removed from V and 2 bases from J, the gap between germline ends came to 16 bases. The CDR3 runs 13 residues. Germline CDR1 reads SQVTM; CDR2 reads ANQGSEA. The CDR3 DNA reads TGCAGCTTAGCCCAGACTGGGGCCTACGAGCAGTACTTC. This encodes CSLAQTGAYEQYF.

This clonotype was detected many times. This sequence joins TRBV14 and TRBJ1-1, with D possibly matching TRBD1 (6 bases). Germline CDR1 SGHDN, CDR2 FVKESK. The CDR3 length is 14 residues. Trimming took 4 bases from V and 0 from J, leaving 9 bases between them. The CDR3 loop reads CASSLRQVNTEAFF. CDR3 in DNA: TGTGCCAGCAGCCTACGACAGGTGAACACTGAAGCTTTCTTT. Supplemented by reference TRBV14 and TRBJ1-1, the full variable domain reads EAGVTQFPSHSVIEKGQTVTLRCDPISGHDNLYWYRRVMGKEIKFLLHFVKESKQDESGMPNNRFLAERTGGTYSTLKVQPAELEDSGVYFCASSLRQVNTEAFFGQGTRLTVV.

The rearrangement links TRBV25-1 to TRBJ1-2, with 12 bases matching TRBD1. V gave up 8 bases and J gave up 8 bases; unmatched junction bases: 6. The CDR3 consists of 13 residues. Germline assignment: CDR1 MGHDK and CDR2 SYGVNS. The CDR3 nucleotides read TGTGCCAGCGGGACAGGGGGCGCGTTGGGCTACACCTTC. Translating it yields CASGTGGALGYTF.

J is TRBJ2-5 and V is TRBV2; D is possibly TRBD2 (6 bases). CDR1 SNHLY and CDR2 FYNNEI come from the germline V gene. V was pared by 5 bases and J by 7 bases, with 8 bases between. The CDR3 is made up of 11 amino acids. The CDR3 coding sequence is TGTGCCAGCAGTCCCGGGGGGACCCAGTACTTC. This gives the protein CASSPGGTQYF.

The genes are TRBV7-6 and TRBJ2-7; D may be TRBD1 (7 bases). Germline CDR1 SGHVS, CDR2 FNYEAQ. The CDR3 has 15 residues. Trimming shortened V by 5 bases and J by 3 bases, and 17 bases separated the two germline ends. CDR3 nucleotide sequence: TGTGCCAGCAGCCCAGGGGGGCCCGGCTTCTACGAGCAGTACTTC. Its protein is CASSPGGPGFYEQYF.

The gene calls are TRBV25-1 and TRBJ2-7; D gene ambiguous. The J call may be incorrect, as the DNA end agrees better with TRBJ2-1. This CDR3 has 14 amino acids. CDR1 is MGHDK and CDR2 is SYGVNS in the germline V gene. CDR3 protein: CASSEFKGNNEQFF. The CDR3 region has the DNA TGTGCCAGCAGTGAATTCAAGGGAAACAATGAGCAGTTCTTC.

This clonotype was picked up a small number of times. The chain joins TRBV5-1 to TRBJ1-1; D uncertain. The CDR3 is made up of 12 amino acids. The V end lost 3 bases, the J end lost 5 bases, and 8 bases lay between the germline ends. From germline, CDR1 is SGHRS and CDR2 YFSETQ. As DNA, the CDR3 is TGCGCCAGCAGCTCTTCGACAACTGAAGCTTTCTTT. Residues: CASSSSTTEAFF.

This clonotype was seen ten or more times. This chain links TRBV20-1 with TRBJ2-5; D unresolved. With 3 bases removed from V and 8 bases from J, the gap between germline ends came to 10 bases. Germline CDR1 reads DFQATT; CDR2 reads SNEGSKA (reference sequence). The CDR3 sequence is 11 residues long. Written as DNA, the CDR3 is TGCAGTGCTAGGCTATCTACCACCCAGTACTTC. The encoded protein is CSARLSTTQYF.

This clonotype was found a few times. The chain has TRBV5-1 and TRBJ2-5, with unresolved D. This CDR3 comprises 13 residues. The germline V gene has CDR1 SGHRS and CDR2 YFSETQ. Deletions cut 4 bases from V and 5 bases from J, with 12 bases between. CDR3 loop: CASSLSTQETQYF. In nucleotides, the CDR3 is TGCGCCAGCAGCCTAAGCACCCAGGAGACCCAGTACTTC.

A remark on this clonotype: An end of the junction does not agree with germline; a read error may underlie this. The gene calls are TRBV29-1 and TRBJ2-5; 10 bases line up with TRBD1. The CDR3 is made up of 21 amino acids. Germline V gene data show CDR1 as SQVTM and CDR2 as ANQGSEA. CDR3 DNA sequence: TGCAGCGTTGAAGCATACCGGCCTCCGGGACAGGGGCGTTTTAATATAGAGACCCGGTACTTC. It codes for CSVEAYRPPGQGRFNIETRYF.

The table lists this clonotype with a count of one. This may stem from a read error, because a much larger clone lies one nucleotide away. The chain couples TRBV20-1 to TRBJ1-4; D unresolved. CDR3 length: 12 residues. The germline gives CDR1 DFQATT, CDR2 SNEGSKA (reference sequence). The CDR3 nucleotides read TGCAGTGCTCAGAGGGCTAATGAAAAACTGGTTTTT. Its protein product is CSAQRANEKLVF.

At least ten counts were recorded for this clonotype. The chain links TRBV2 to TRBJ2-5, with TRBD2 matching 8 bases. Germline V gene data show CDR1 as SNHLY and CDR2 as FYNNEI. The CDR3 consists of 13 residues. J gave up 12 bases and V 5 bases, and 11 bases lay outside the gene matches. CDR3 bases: TGTGCCAGCAGTCCCAGCGAGCGGGAGACGGAGTACTTC. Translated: CASSPSERETEYF. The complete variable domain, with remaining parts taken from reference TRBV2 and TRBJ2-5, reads EPEVTQTPSHQVTQMGQEVILRCVPISNHLYFYWYRQILGQKVEFLVSFYNNEISEKSEIFDDQFSVERPDGSNFTLKIRSTKLEDSAMYFCASSPSERETEYFGPGTRLLVL.

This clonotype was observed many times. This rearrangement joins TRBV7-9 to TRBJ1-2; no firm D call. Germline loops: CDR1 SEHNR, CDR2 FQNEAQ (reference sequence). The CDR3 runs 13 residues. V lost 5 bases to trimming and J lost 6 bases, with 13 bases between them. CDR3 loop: CASSTPRQDGYTF. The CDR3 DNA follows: TGTGCCAGCAGCACCCCCAGGCAGGATGGCTACACCTTC.

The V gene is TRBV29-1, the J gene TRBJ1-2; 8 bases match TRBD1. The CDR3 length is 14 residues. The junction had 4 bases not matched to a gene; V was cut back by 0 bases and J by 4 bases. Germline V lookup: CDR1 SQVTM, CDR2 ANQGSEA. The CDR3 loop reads CSVEEAGGGYGYTF. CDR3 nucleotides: TGCAGCGTTGAAGAGGCAGGGGGCGGCTATGGCTACACCTTC.

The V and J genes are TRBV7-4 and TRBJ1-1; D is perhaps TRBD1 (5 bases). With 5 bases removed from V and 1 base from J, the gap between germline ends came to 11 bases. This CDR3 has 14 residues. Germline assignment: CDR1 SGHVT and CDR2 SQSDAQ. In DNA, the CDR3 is TGTGCCAGCAGCCCCACAGGAAAGAACACTGAAGCTTTCTTT. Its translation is CASSPTGKNTEAFF.

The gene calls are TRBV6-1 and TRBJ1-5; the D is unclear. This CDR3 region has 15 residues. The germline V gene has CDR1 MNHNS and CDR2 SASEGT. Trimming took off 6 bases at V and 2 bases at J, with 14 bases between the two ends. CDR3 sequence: CASRLMRVGNQPQHF. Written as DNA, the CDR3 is TGTGCCAGCAGGCTGATGAGGGTAGGCAATCAGCCCCAGCATTTT.

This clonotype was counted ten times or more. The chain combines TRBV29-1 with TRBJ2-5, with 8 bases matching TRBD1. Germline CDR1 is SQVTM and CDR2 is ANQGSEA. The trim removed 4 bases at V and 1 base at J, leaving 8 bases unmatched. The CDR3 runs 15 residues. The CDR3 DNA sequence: TGCAGCGTTGCAAGCAGGGGGCGCGCCCAAGAGACCCAGTACTTC. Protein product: CSVASRGRAQETQYF.

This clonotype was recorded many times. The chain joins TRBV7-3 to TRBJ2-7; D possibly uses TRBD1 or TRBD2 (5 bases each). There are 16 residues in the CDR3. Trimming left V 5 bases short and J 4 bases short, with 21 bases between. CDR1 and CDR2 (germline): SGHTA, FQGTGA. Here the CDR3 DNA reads TGTGCCAGCAGCATCTCCGCCGGGGCAACCGGATACGAGCAGTACTTC. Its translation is CASSISAGATGYEQYF. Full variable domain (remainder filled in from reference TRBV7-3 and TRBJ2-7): GAGVSQTPSNKVTEKGKYVELRCDPISGHTALYWYRQSLGQGPEFLIYFQGTGAADDSGLPNDRFFAVRPEGSVSTLKIQRTERGDSAVYLCASSISAGATGYEQYFGPGTRLTVT.

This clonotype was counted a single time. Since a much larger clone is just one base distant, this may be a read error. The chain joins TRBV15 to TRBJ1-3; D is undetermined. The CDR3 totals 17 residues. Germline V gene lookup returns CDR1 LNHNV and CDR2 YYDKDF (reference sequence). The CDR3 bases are TGTGCCACCAGGTCCAGTCTACTACTACTCTCTGGAAACACCGTATATTTT. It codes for CATRSSLLLLSGNTVYF.

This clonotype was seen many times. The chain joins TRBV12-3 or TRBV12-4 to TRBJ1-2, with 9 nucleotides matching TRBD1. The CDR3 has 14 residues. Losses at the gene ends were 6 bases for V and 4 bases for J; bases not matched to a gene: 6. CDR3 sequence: CASRKDRGGYGYTF. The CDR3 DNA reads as TGTGCCAGCAGAAAGGACAGGGGAGGCTATGGCTACACCTTC.

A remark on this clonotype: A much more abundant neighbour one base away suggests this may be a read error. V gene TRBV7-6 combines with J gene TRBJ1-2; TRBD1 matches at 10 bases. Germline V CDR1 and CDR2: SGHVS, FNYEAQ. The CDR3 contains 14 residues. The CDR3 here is CASGGTGANNGYTF. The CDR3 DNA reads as TGTGCCAGCGGTGGGACAGGGGCTAACAATGGCTACACCTTC.

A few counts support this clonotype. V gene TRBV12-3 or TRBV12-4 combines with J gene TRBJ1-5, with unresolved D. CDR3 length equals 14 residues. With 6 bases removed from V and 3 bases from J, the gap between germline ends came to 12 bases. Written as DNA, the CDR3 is TGTGCCAGCAGCACCGACGGATTCAATCAGCCCCAGCATTTT. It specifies CASSTDGFNQPQHF.

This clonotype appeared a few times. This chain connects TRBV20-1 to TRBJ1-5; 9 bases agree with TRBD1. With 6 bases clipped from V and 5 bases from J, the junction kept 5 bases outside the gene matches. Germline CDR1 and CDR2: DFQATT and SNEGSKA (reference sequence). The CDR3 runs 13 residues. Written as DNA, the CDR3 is TGCAGTGCGCAACAGGGGGCAGATCAGCCCCAGCATTTT. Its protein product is CSAQQGADQPQHF.

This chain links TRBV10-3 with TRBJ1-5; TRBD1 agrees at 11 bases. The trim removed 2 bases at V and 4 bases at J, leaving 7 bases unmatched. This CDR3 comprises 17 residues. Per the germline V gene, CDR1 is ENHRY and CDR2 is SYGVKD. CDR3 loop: CAISERGTGGRNQPQHF. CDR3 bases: TGTGCCATCAGTGAGCGTGGGACAGGGGGGCGTAATCAGCCCCAGCATTTT.

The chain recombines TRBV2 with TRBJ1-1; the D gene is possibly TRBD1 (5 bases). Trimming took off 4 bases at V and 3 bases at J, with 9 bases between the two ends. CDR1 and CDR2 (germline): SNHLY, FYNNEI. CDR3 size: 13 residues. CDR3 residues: CASSASGYTEAFF. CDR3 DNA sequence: TGTGCCAGCAGTGCTTCAGGGTACACTGAAGCTTTCTTT.

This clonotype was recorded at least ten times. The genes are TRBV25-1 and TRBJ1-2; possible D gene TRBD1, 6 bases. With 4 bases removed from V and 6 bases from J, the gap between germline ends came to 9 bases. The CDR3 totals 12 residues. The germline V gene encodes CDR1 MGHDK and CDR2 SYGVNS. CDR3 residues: CASSANRDGYTF. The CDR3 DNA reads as TGTGCCAGCAGTGCTAACAGGGATGGCTACACCTTC.